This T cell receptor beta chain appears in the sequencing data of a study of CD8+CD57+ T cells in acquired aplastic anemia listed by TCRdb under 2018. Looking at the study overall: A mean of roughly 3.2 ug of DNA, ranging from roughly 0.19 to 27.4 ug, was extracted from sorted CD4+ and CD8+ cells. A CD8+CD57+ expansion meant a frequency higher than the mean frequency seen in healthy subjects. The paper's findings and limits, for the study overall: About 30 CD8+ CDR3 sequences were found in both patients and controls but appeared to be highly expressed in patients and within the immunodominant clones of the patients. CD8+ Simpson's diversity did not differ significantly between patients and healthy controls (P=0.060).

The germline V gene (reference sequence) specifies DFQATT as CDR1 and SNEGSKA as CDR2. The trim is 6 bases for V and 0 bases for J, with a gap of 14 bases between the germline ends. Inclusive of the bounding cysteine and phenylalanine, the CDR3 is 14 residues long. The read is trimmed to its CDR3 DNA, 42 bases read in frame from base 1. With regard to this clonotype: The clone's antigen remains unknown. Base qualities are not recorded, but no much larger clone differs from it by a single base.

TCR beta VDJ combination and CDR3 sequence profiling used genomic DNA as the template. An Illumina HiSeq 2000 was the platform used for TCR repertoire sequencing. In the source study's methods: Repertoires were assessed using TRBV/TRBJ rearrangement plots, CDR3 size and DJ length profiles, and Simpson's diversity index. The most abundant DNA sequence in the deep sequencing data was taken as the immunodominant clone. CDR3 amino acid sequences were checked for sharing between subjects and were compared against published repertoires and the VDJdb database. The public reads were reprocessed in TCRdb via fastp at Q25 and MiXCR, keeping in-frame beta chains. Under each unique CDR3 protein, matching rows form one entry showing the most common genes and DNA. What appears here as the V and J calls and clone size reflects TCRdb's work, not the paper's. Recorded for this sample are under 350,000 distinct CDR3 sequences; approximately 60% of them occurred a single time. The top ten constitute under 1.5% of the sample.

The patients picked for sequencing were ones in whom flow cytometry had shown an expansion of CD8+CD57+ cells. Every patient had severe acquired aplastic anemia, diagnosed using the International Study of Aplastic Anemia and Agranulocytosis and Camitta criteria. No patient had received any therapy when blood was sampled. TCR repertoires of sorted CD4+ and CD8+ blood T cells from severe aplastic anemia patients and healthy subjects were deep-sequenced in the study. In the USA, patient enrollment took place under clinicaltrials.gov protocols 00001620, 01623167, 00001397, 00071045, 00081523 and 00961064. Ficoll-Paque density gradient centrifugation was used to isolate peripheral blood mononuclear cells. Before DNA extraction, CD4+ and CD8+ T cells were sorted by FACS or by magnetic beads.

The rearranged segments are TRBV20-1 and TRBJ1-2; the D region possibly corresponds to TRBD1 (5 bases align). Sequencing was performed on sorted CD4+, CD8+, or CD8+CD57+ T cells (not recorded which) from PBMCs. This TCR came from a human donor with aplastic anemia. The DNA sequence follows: TGCAGTGCCTCCGGGACGGCAGCTAACTATGGCTACACCTTC. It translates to CSASGTAANYGYTF.